What follows describes a single T cell receptor (beta chain). The data stem from a study of blood T cell repertoires in COVID-19. Whole-study context: Samples taken during acute and convalescent COVID-19 were collected in the United States, Italy and Spain. From T cells, B-cell-depleted T cells, or PBMCs came the material, which was cDNA or gDNA.

Germline V gives CDR1 GTSNPN, CDR2 SVGIG (reference sequence). This CDR3 region has 13 residues. Trimming took off 2 bases at V and 5 bases at J, with 12 bases between the two ends. The authors' processing: Nucleated cell number was recorded as an estimate derived from reference gene primer amplification. Sequenced by immunoSEQ multiplex PCR; TCRdb stores in-frame clones only, minus some. V, J and clone size are those of that table, while D and trimming were read from the DNA. The sample shows 250,000 or so clones, 84% of them seen only once. The rearrangement links TRBV30 to TRBJ2-5; D uncertain. This clonotype originated in a woman in her thirties or forties who had recovered from COVID-19. Sequenced material: peripheral blood. The DNA of the CDR3 is TGTGCCTGGAGTAGAACCTTTAGTGAGACCCAGTACTTC. Protein sequence: CAWSRTFSETQYF. The whole variable domain, filled in from reference TRBV30 and TRBJ2-5, reads SQTIHQWPATLVQPVGSPLSLECTVEGTSNPNLYWYRQAAGRGLQLLFYSVGIGQISSEVPQNLSASRPQDRQFILSSKKLLLSDSGFYLCAWSRTFSETQYFGPGTRLLVL.